This TCR beta chain was observed in a study of monozygotic twins with inflammatory bowel disease. Germline assignment: CDR1 MDHEN and CDR2 SYDVKM. The CDR3 covers 16 residues. Remarks on this clonotype: As yet, its antigen is unknown.

Overall study results and limits: Repertoire similarity did not differ between concordant and discordant twins, possibly owing to limited power. TCRbeta diversity (inverse Simpson) was lower in IBD patients than in healthy co-twins. Twins with IBD had fewer clonotypes in common with others than healthy twins, particularly during disease activity.

For each CDR3 protein, TCRdb gives one entry from its re-call of the 5' RACE reads, without DNA. The sample includes 93,000 or so distinct CDR3 sequences. The sequence was collected from a human donor with ulcerative colitis or Crohn's disease, or a healthy co-twin of an affected twin (not recorded which). Sequenced material: blood. This rearrangement joins TRBV28 to TRBJ2-1; lacking DNA, the TRBD1 call made by TCRdb goes unchecked. CDR3 region: CASSFPRGFSYNEQFF.